The 25 T cell receptor beta chains below come from one sample, sequenced in a study of T cell repertoires in cytomegalovirus infection. TCRdb used MiXCR to reprocess the reads, holding one entry per CDR3 protein. Of about 230,000 distinct CDR3 sequences listed, 20% to 25% are singletons. Input material: CD8+ T cells from PBMCs. These receptors came from a human donor in good health (CMV status not recorded). Some clones in this sample may be carry-over from other donors' samples.

V is TRBV7-9 and J is TRBJ2-7; TRBD2 matches at 10 bases. The germline gives CDR1 SEHNR, CDR2 FQNEAQ (reference sequence). V lost 1 base, J lost 7 bases, and 7 bases stayed unmatched. The CDR3 is 15 amino acids. The DNA of the CDR3 is TGTGCCAGCAGCTTAGAGCGGGGGGGCCTTGGGGAGCAGTACTTC. Translating it yields CASSLERGGLGEQYF.

The J gene is TRBJ2-7, the V gene TRBV2; D might be TRBD2 (7 bases). Trimming cost V 1 base and J 0 bases, with 16 bases left between them. There are 17 residues in the CDR3. Germline V gene lookup returns CDR1 SNHLY and CDR2 FYNNEI. The CDR3 is CASSEGSAGAFSYEQYF. The CDR3, as DNA: TGTGCCAGCAGTGAAGGGTCTGCGGGGGCCTTCTCCTACGAGCAGTACTTC.

The chain combines TRBV9 with TRBJ1-1; maybe TRBD1 (6 bases). Germline V lookup: CDR1 SGDLS, CDR2 YYNGEE. The CDR3 covers 14 residues. The V and J ends lost 4 bases and 1 base respectively, with 11 bases between them. CDR3 amino acids: CASSRGGPNTEAFF. The CDR3 DNA sequence: TGTGCCAGCAGCCGGGGGGGCCCGAACACTGAAGCTTTCTTT.

This chain connects TRBV27 to TRBJ2-1, with 8 bases identical to TRBD2. The germline V gene has CDR1 MNHEY and CDR2 SMNVEV (reference sequence). Trimming at V came to 11 bases and at J to 10 bases, leaving 16 bases not matched to a gene. The CDR3 covers 14 residues. CDR3 sequence reads: CAVRLFAGGGEQFF. DNA of the CDR3: TGTGCCGTACGACTATTTGCGGGGGGAGGAGAGCAGTTCTTC.

A few counts support this clonotype. The gene calls are TRBV23-1 and TRBJ1-1; D uncertain. TRBV23-1 is assigned to the ORF class and has an uncertain function. This CDR3 region has 11 residues. V was clipped by 8 bases and J by 4 bases, with 8 bases between them. CDR3 sequence reads: CASYLRTEAFF. CDR3 coding DNA: TGCGCCAGCTACCTGCGCACTGAAGCTTTCTTT.

There are a few counts of this clonotype. V and J are TRBV20-1 and TRBJ1-1; D uncertain. This CDR3 is 12 amino acids long. CDR1 is DFQATT and CDR2 is SNEGSKA in the germline V gene (reference sequence). V dropped 4 bases and J dropped 4 bases, with 10 bases sitting between them. The DNA for the CDR3 is TGCAGTGCTACACCACTGGGCACTGAAGCTTTCTTT. Translated: CSATPLGTEAFF.

The chain couples TRBV5-5 to TRBJ2-2; weak D call: TRBD2 (7 bases). The CDR3 loop spans 15 amino acids. V shed 3 bases and J shed 6 bases, with 15 bases lying between them. Per germline, CDR1 SGHKS and CDR2 YYEKEE (reference sequence). CDR3 sequence reads: CASSSRGGTAGELFF. CDR3 DNA: TGTGCCAGCAGCTCGAGGGGGGGGACCGCCGGGGAGCTGTTTTTT.

The chain joins TRBV7-9 to TRBJ2-2; no clear D. The CDR3 has 11 residues. Germline CDR1 is SEHNR and CDR2 is FQNEAQ (reference sequence). Trimming took off 7 bases at V and 5 bases at J, with 5 bases between the two ends. The CDR3 protein is CASKRTGELFF. The DNA for the CDR3 is TGTGCCAGCAAACGAACCGGGGAGCTGTTTTTT.

The V and J genes are TRBV29-1 and TRBJ2-7; TRBD1 might be the D (6 bases). The CDR3 spans 12 residues. The germline CDR1 and CDR2 sequences are SQVTM and ANQGSEA. V gave up 7 bases and J gave up 5 bases, with 15 bases separating them. CDR3 in amino acids: CSGAGEADEQYF. The CDR3 nucleotides are TGCAGCGGTGCAGGGGAAGCGGACGAGCAGTACTTC.

This clonotype qualifies as medium-sized. The rearrangement joins TRBV27 to TRBJ1-2, with D tentatively TRBD1 (5 bases). This CDR3 is built from 14 residues. V was shortened by 2 bases and J by 0 bases, with 7 bases between the two germline ends. Germline CDR1 is MNHEY and CDR2 is SMNVEV (reference sequence). CDR3 DNA sequence: TGTGCCAGCAGTTTACAGGGCGCTAACTATGGCTACACCTTC. It codes for CASSLQGANYGYTF.

The V and J genes are TRBV2 and TRBJ2-7; 9 nucleotides line up with TRBD2. V lost 2 bases and J lost 2; bases outside the gene matches: 7. The CDR3 covers 16 residues. Germline V gene sequence: CDR1 SNHLY, CDR2 FYNNEI. CDR3 in DNA: TGTGCCAGCAGTGAATACAGCGGGGGGCAAACCTACGAGCAGTACTTC. It yields the protein CASSEYSGGQTYEQYF.

This chain links TRBV11-2 with TRBJ2-3; D remains ambiguous. Deletions cut 7 bases from V and 2 bases from J, with 7 bases between. Germline V gene sequence: CDR1 SGHAT, CDR2 FQNNGV. The length of the CDR3 is 12 residues. The DNA for the CDR3 is TGTGCCAGCAACCTCAACACAGATACGCAGTATTTT. Its protein product is CASNLNTDTQYF. The variable domain in full, with the rest retrieved from reference TRBV11-2 and TRBJ2-3, is EAGVAQSPRYKIIEKRQSVAFWCNPISGHATLYWYQQILGQGPKLLIQFQNNGVVDDSQLPKDRFSAERLKGVDSTLKIQPAKLEDSAVYLCASNLNTDTQYFGPGTRLTVL.

The V and J genes are TRBV20-1 and TRBJ2-3, with 7 bases that match TRBD2. The CDR3 totals 16 residues. The V and J ends lost 6 bases and 2 bases, in that order; junction bases with no gene match: 14. Per germline, CDR1 DFQATT and CDR2 SNEGSKA (reference sequence). CDR3 sequence reads: CSAPSGRTGLTDTQYF. CDR3 coding DNA: TGCAGTGCCCCTAGCGGACGGACGGGCCTCACAGATACGCAGTATTTT.

This clonotype was detected a few times. This sequence joins TRBV12-3 or TRBV12-4 and TRBJ2-5, with D tentatively TRBD1 (5 bases). V lost 4 bases and J 5 bases, leaving 11 bases between the germline ends. CDR3 size: 13 residues. The DNA for the CDR3 is TGTGCCAGCAGTTATGGGGCCCGGGAGACCCAGTACTTC. It is translated as CASSYGARETQYF.

The chain combines TRBV2 with TRBJ1-5; the match to TRBD1 covers 7 bases. Trimming took 7 bases from V and 6 from J; bases not matched to a gene: 6. Germline CDR1 reads SNHLY; CDR2 reads FYNNEI. The CDR3 runs 13 residues. CDR3 loop: CASNPGGGQPQHF. DNA of the CDR3: TGTGCCAGCAATCCAGGGGGGGGTCAGCCCCAGCATTTT.

There are a few counts of this clonotype. V is TRBV2 and J is TRBJ2-7, with 10 positions matching TRBD1. Germline V CDR1 and CDR2: SNHLY, FYNNEI. CDR3 length: 15 residues. Germline trimming cut 6 bases from V and 3 bases from J; bases unmatched to any gene: 8. CDR3 bases: TGTGCCAGCAGCGAGGGGGGACAGGGGCTCTACGAGCAGTACTTC. Translation: CASSEGGQGLYEQYF.

This chain's CDR3 is CASSPQGFTEAFF. In DNA form, the CDR3 reads TGTGCCAGCAGTCCTCAGGGGTTCACTGAAGCTTTCTTT. The chain employs TRBV14 and TRBJ1-1, with a tentative D call TRBD1 (6 bases). V was clipped by 6 bases and J by 4 bases, with 12 bases between them. Germline values: CDR1 SGHDN, CDR2 FVKESK. This CDR3 contains 13 residues.

This chain links TRBV24-1 with TRBJ2-1, with TRBD2 matching 8 bases. The germline CDR1 and CDR2 sequences are KGHDR and SFDVKD. This CDR3 is built from 14 residues. V lost 9 bases, J lost 6 bases, and 9 bases stayed unmatched. The CDR3 spells CATQITGGLNEQFF. CDR3 nucleotide sequence: TGTGCCACCCAAATAACGGGGGGGCTCAATGAGCAGTTCTTC.

The V call is TRBV19, the J call TRBJ1-1; no firm D call. CDR1 and CDR2 (germline): LNHDA, SQIVND (reference sequence). The CDR3 has 14 residues. Trimming pared 1 base from V and 1 base from J, leaving 7 bases between. CDR3: CASSIGGRNTEAFF. The CDR3, as DNA: TGTGCCAGTAGTATAGGCGGCAGGAACACTGAAGCTTTCTTT.

The chain couples TRBV7-6 to TRBJ2-1; D could derive from TRBD1 or TRBD2 (6 bases each). This CDR3 has 14 residues. The germline gives CDR1 SGHVS, CDR2 FNYEAQ. With 3 bases removed from V and 4 bases from J, the gap between germline ends came to 10 bases. CDR3 DNA sequence: TGTGCCAGCAGCTTGGGGGGCTGGTACAATGAGCAGTTCTTC. As protein: CASSLGGWYNEQFF.

This clonotype was recorded many times. The CDR3 reads CASSQDLTAPEAFF. CDR3 sequence (DNA): TGTGCCAGCAGCCAAGATTTGACTGCGCCTGAAGCTTTCTTT. The chain recombines TRBV14 with TRBJ1-1, with D unclear. Germline CDR1 and CDR2: SGHDN and FVKESK. CDR3 length: 14 amino acids. Deletions cut 0 bases from V and 6 bases from J, with 11 bases between.

This clonotype is labeled as medium-sized. This chain links TRBV12-3 or TRBV12-4 with TRBJ2-3; 9 bases fit TRBD2. With 4 bases clipped from V and 2 bases from J, the junction kept 10 bases outside the gene matches. This CDR3 comprises 17 residues. CDR3 nucleotides: TGTGCCAGCAGTTGGCAAGTTAGCGGGGGCTCCACAGATACGCAGTATTTT. Translating gives CASSWQVSGGSTDTQYF.

There are a few counts of this clonotype. The V call is TRBV2, the J call TRBJ2-3, with D possibly TRBD1 on 6 matching bases. In germline, CDR1 is SNHLY, CDR2 FYNNEI. CDR3 length: 13 amino acids. Trimming cost V 6 bases and J 4 bases, with 11 bases left between them. The CDR3 loop reads CASRSTGPDTQYF. The CDR3 DNA sequence: TGTGCCAGCAGATCTACAGGGCCAGATACGCAGTATTTT. The complete variable domain, with remaining parts taken from reference TRBV2 and TRBJ2-3, reads EPEVTQTPSHQVTQMGQEVILRCVPISNHLYFYWYRQILGQKVEFLVSFYNNEISEKSEIFDDQFSVERPDGSNFTLKIRSTKLEDSAMYFCASRSTGPDTQYFGPGTRLTVL.

This chain joins TRBV4-2 and TRBJ2-1; D is undetermined. V lost 4 bases, J lost 1 base, and 14 bases lay in between. The germline CDR1 and CDR2 sequences are LGHNA and YNFKEQ. CDR3 size: 16 residues. The CDR3 nucleotides are TGTGCCAGCAGCCCCCACACCACCGGATCCTACAATGAGCAGTTCTTC. The encoded protein is CASSPHTTGSYNEQFF.

There are a few counts of this clonotype. The chain recombines TRBV24-1 with TRBJ2-7, with a possible D match to TRBD2 (5 bases). This CDR3 comprises 14 residues. V dropped 3 bases and J dropped 1 base, with 9 bases sitting between them. CDR1 is KGHDR and CDR2 is SFDVKD in the germline V gene. The DNA of the CDR3 is TGTGCCACCAGTGATCCCCGCGGGTCCTACGAGCAGTACTTC. Translation: CATSDPRGSYEQYF.